The 16 T cell receptor beta chains reported below all come from one sample, sequenced in a study of blood T cells in healthy people across ages. The second PCR ran about 6 to 11 cycles with a sample-barcoded 5' primer and J-beta primers. TCRdb re-derived calls from the 5' RACE reads in MiXCR, one entry per CDR3 protein. This table holds fewer than 800,000 distinct CDR3 sequences, under 25% found once. Source material: blood. These receptors were taken from a man in his sixties or seventies in good health.

This clonotype was seen only a few times. This chain joins TRBV9 and TRBJ1-3; no reliable D call. Germline CDR1 reads SGDLS; CDR2 reads YYNGEE. This CDR3 contains 11 residues. The V end lost 4 bases, the J end lost 7 bases, and 6 bases lay between the germline ends. In DNA, the CDR3 is TGTGCCAGCAGCCGGGTGAACACCATATATTTT. Encoded protein: CASSRVNTIYF.

The V gene is TRBV7-9, the J gene TRBJ1-1; weak D call: TRBD1 (5 bases). V was pared by 1 base and J by 11 bases, with 14 bases between. Looked up from germline, CDR1 is SEHNR and CDR2 is FQNEAQ (reference sequence). The CDR3 spans 13 residues. The CDR3, as DNA: TGTGCCAGCAGCTTAGAGGGGTCCCCTTACGCTTTCTTT. Its translation is CASSLEGSPYAFF.

The chain couples TRBV20-1 to TRBJ2-5; D is uncertain. The CDR3 is 13 residues long. The V gene's germline CDR1 is DFQATT and CDR2 SNEGSKA (reference sequence). V was cut by 1 base and J by 3 bases, with 9 bases left in between. The chain's CDR3 is CSARATPEETQYF. DNA of the CDR3: TGCAGTGCTAGAGCCACGCCCGAAGAGACCCAGTACTTC.

This clonotype has just a few counts. The V call is TRBV24-1, the J call TRBJ2-5; D gene unclear. Matching the DNA end better, TRBJ2-1 makes the J call doubtful. This CDR3 has 13 amino acids. Germline lookup yields CDR1 KGHDR and CDR2 SFDVKD. The CDR3 DNA is TGTGCCACCAGTGATGGCCTGTCCAATGAGCAGTTCTTC. This sequence encodes CATSDGLSNEQFF.

This clonotype was observed at least ten times. The chain employs TRBV20-1 and TRBJ1-5; 7 nucleotides align to TRBD1. The J segment lost 1 base and the V segment lost 0 bases, leaving 9 bases of the junction unmatched. There are 17 residues in the CDR3. Looked up from germline, CDR1 is DFQATT and CDR2 is SNEGSKA (reference sequence). CDR3 sequence (DNA): TGCAGTGCTAGAGACCCCGGTCCGGGACAGAGCAATCAGCCCCAGCATTTT. This gives the protein CSARDPGPGQSNQPQHF.

In regard to this clonotype: A much larger clone differs by one base, so this may be a read error. CDR3 sequence: CASREVADTQYF. The CDR3 region has the DNA TGTGCCAGCAGAGAAGTCGCAGATACGCAGTATTTT. The rearrangement joins TRBV28 to TRBJ2-3; D gene uncertain. The CDR3 runs to 12 residues. The germline V gene encodes CDR1 MDHEN and CDR2 SYDVKM. With 6 bases removed from V and 4 bases from J, the gap between germline ends came to 8 bases.

The CDR3 here is CASSLALPQGNSPLHF. For the CDR3, the DNA is TGTGCCAGCAGCTTAGCCCTCCCACAGGGAAATTCACCCCTCCACTTT. The chain uses TRBV7-9 and TRBJ1-6; possible D gene TRBD1, 6 bases. The V end lost 0 bases, the J end lost 7 bases, and 13 bases lay between the germline ends. Germline V gene data show CDR1 as SEHNR and CDR2 as FQNEAQ (reference sequence). This CDR3 contains 16 residues.

This chain uses TRBV20-1 with TRBJ1-5, with 7 nucleotides matching TRBD1. Per germline, CDR1 DFQATT and CDR2 SNEGSKA (reference sequence). V was pared by 0 bases and J by 6 bases, with 5 bases of the junction left unmatched. The CDR3 extends over 14 amino acids. Here the CDR3 DNA reads TGCAGTGCTAGAGATGAAGGGGGCGGTCAGCCCCAGCATTTT. The encoded protein is CSARDEGGGQPQHF.

The sample holds many counts of this clonotype. V usage is TRBV4-3 and J usage is TRBJ2-5; no clear D. Germline assignment: CDR1 LGHNA and CDR2 YSLEER. The ends were cut back, 5 bases at V and 4 bases at J, with 11 bases in the middle. The CDR3 spans 13 residues. The CDR3 is CASSFGPLETQYF. Written as DNA, the CDR3 is TGCGCCAGCAGCTTCGGCCCGCTAGAGACCCAGTACTTC.

This clonotype has a single count. Here the CDR3 omits its conserved ending phenylalanine or tryptophan, so a read error is the likely source. This chain connects TRBV4-1 to TRBJ1-4, with D possibly being TRBD1 (5 bases). In germline, CDR1 is MGHRA, CDR2 YSYEKL. CDR3 length: 16 residues. The germline V and J ends were trimmed by 0 bases and 5 bases, with 13 bases remaining between them. The CDR3 DNA sequence: TGCGCCAGCAGCCAAGAACGGGGGGTGGGGAATGAAAAACTGTTTTCT. Translating it yields CASSQERGVGNEKLFS.

Ten or more counts support this clonotype. The CDR3 nucleotides read TGTGCCAGCAGCCCCCGGACTAGCGGCTACAATGAGCAGTTCTTC. Protein: CASSPRTSGYNEQFF. The rearrangement uses TRBV3-1 and TRBJ2-1; 10 nucleotides match TRBD2. The germline CDR1 and CDR2 sequences are LGHDT and YNNKEL (reference sequence). The CDR3 is 15 residues long. V lost 4 bases and J lost 3; bases outside the gene matches: 3.

The rearrangement joins TRBV6-5 to TRBJ1-5, with D possibly TRBD1 on 6 matching bases. Trimming cost V 6 bases and J 4 bases, with 13 bases left between them. Germline-derived CDR1 and CDR2 are MNHEY and SVGAGI. The CDR3 contains 14 residues. This chain's CDR3 is CASSPLGGNQPQHF. The CDR3 nucleotides are TGTGCCAGCAGCCCATTAGGGGGGAATCAGCCCCAGCATTTT.

The table lists this clonotype with a few counts. The rearrangement joins TRBV2 to TRBJ1-4, with 7 bases that match TRBD1. This CDR3 spans 16 amino acids. The germline V gene encodes CDR1 SNHLY and CDR2 FYNNEI. V gave up 3 bases and J gave up 4 bases; unmatched junction bases: 8. This chain's CDR3 is CASSDVGQAINEKLFF. For the CDR3, the DNA is TGTGCCAGCAGTGACGTCGGACAGGCTATTAATGAAAAACTGTTTTTT. The full variable domain, completed using reference TRBV2 and TRBJ1-4, is EPEVTQTPSHQVTQMGQEVILRCVPISNHLYFYWYRQILGQKVEFLVSFYNNEISEKSEIFDDQFSVERPDGSNFTLKIRSTKLEDSAMYFCASSDVGQAINEKLFFGSGTQLSVL.

This clonotype was counted between two and nine times. The V gene is TRBV11-2, the J gene TRBJ1-2; tentatively, D is TRBD1 (5 bases). The V and J ends lost 6 bases and 3 bases respectively, with 11 bases between them. The CDR3 spans 13 residues. Germline V lookup: CDR1 SGHAT, CDR2 FQNNGV. The CDR3 protein is CASSHGGDYGYTF. In DNA form, the CDR3 reads TGTGCCAGCAGTCACGGGGGGGACTATGGCTACACCTTC.

Only a few counts were recorded for this clonotype. The gene calls are TRBV7-2 and TRBJ1-1, with TRBD1 identical over 9 bases. The CDR3 has 14 residues. The V segment lost 10 bases and the J segment 7 bases; nucleotides outside the gene matches: 13. Germline values: CDR1 SGHTA, CDR2 FQGNSA. This CDR3 reads CATTGTGKFGEAFF. DNA of the CDR3: TGTGCCACCACCGGGACAGGGAAATTTGGTGAAGCTTTCTTT.

The V gene is TRBV6-6, the J gene TRBJ2-1, with D unclear. With 5 bases removed from V and 6 bases from J, the gap between germline ends came to 11 bases. Germline V gene lookup returns CDR1 MNHNY and CDR2 SVGAGI (reference sequence). This CDR3 region has 13 residues. Written as DNA, the CDR3 is TGTGCCAGCAGTGGCGAGTCGGGCAATGAGCAGTTCTTC. It specifies CASSGESGNEQFF.